This TCR beta chain was documented in a study of early T cells in non-severe SARS-CoV-2 infection. Regarding the study as a whole: Anti-spike CD8 responses were favored in VDJdb matching, and private and CD4 specificities were missed.

This CDR3 is built from 17 residues. Trimming removed 0 bases from V and 1 base from J, with 13 bases in between. Germline CDR1 reads MNHEY; CDR2 reads SVGAGI. Individually, cDNA molecules had unique molecular identifiers attached to them. TCRdb analysed the 5' RACE reads with MiXCR anew, one entry per CDR3 protein. Among fewer than 85,000 distinct CDR3 sequences listed, about 11% were seen once. To note about this clonotype: Its antigen is as yet unknown.

The J gene is TRBJ1-5, the V gene TRBV6-5, with D tentatively TRBD1 (5 bases). This clonotype was obtained from an adult who was a healthcare worker with PCR-confirmed SARS-CoV-2 infection or an uninfected control (not recorded which). Source: whole blood, taken at baseline. CDR3 DNA sequence: TGTGCCAGCAGTTACTCGCGGGGCATAGGGAGCAATCAGCCCCAGCATTTT. Protein sequence: CASSYSRGIGSNQPQHF.